One T cell receptor (beta chain) is described in this entry. The CDR3 extends over 15 amino acids. The junction had 5 bases not matched to a gene; V was cut back by 7 bases and J by 1 base. CDR1 is LNHDA, CDR2 SQIVND, per germline (reference sequence). This sample was taken from a study of blood T cell repertoires in COVID-19. Study details: Sources were T cells, B-cell-depleted T cells, or PBMCs; the material itself was cDNA or gDNA.

Sequencing was performed with immunoSEQ multiplex PCR; in TCRdb, only in-frame clones are kept and a portion is missing. This table has fewer than 90,000 clones, roughly 74% appearing once. This clonotype was obtained from a man between 65 and 80 years old with COVID-19, enrolled during active disease. Sequencing used peripheral blood. The chain has TRBV19 and TRBJ2-2, with 8 bases identical to TRBD1. CDR3 bases: TGTGCCAGTACCCCAGGACAGGGGAACACCGGGGAGCTGTTTTTT. Amino acids: CASTPGQGNTGELFF.